Detailed here is one TCR beta chain. What antigen it recognizes has not been identified. No base-level quality is on record; no much larger clone is a single base apart. These data belong to a study of radiation and T cells in renal cell carcinoma (dated by TCRdb to 2019 to 2021). Some background on the complete study: The samples were drawn from a clinical trial, where primary renal cell carcinomas were treated with 15 Gy of stereotactic body radiation therapy and then removed by nephrectomy 4 weeks afterward. In the 45 to 65 samples combined, around 3.9 million unique CDR3 nucleotide sequences were found, encoding 2 million to 3 million unique CDR3 amino acid sequences. In total, 50 or so samples underwent TCR beta sequencing: 25 or so tumors plus 27 peripheral blood samples. General conclusions and limits of the study: Because pretreatment tumor biopsies were not available, the baseline intratumoral presence of clonotypes could not be determined. With a single-armed trial design, the study had no way to address how radiation dose or scheduling affects the TCR repertoire. Top tumor clonotypes rose in blood from baseline to 2 weeks post-radiation, then contracted by 4 weeks, suggesting transient expansion of tumor-resident clones. Blood repertoire dynamics were not followed beyond 4 weeks after treatment.

The immunoSEQ kit was used, according to the manufacturer's recommendations, to generate TCR beta libraries from genomic DNA. To prepare libraries, a first multiplex PCR with proprietary primers was run, followed by a second PCR that added unique barcodes, and a bead cleanup was done after each round. A positive control reaction and a negative control reaction, both provided in the kit, were run with every batch of samples. The final libraries were assessed on an Agilent 4200 TapeStation D1000 ScreenTape, pooled by volume, and quantified by qPCR. Sequencing was performed on an Illumina NextSeq500 using a MidOutput 150-cycle cartridge, with 156 Read1 cycles, 15 Index1 cycles, and the kit custom primers. The pooled library was loaded at 0.8 to 1 pM, with a roughly 22% PhiX control spiked in. In the paper's pipeline: Vendor-processed data were analyzed in R, with a clonotype defined as all T cells sharing the same CDR3 nucleotide sequence. In the clone abundance analyses, frequencies in each sample were normalized to that sample's 10,000 most abundant clones. Public T cell clones, which averaged fewer than five per sample, were excluded before analysis. Tumor-enriched and baseline blood-enriched clonotypes were defined by at least a 32-fold difference in abundance between compartments. A beta-binomial differential abundance model was used to identify clonotypes that were expanded or contracted between blood time points. Tumor-blood repertoire similarity was measured with the Baroni-Urbani and Buser coefficient, and groups were compared using two-tailed Wilcoxon tests in R. TCRdb's version of the immuneACCESS table is confined to in-frame rearrangements and falls short of the full clone set. An unresolved V gene accounts for under half of the shortfall where checked; the remainder is of unknown origin. The DNA gave D and trimming, while V, J and clone size come from that table. This sample lists 65,000 to 80,000 clones; about 86% were detected once. 20% to 25% of the sample comes from the top ten.

The sample's time point label, decoded: blood 2 weeks post-SBRT. The treatment or condition label for this specimen denotes: 15 Gy SBRT to primary tumor, nephrectomy 4 weeks later. Serial peripheral blood from radiation-treated patients was sampled at baseline, 2 weeks and 4 weeks after SBRT to track tumor-enriched clonotypes. Every patient's renal cell carcinoma showed clear cell pathology. The QIAamp DNA Blood Mini Kit (Qiagen) was used to prepare genomic DNA for TCR sequencing. The analyses included only samples that passed all quality control checks. This TCR was sampled from a woman in her 50s with renal cell carcinoma. This material consisted of blood, taken from a patient whose treatment included radiotherapy and nephrectomy.

The base sequence is TGTGCCAGCAAAGGGCAGGGCGACTTCTATGGCTACACCTTC. It translates to CASKGQGDFYGYTF. Recombination linked TRBV5-6 to TRBJ1-2, with TRBD1 perhaps the D gene, on 5 matching bases. Trimming takes 6 bases from V and 4 bases from J, and the germline ends sit 16 bases apart. The germline V gene supplies CDR1 SGHDT and CDR2 YYEEEE. Including the terminal cysteine and phenylalanine, the CDR3 comprises 14 residues. Only CDR3 DNA remains: 42 bases, in frame from the first base.